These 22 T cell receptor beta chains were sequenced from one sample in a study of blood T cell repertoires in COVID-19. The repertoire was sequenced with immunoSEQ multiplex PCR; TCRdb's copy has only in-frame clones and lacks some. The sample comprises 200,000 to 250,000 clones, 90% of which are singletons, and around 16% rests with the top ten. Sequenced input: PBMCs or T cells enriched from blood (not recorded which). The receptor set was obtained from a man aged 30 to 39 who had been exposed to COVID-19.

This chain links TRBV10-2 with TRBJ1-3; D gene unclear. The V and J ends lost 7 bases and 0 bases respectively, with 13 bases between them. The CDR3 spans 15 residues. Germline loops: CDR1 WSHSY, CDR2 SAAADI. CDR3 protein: CASTESLFSGNTIYF. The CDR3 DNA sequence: TGCGCCAGCACCGAGTCCCTATTCTCTGGAAACACCATATATTTT.

The CDR3 DNA reads as TGTGCCAGCCCTCAGGACAGGGGCACAGATACGCAGTATTTT. As protein: CASPQDRGTDTQYF. V is TRBV2 and J is TRBJ2-3; TRBD1 matches 8 bases. Trimming removed 8 bases from V and 1 base from J; junction bases left unmatched: 5. CDR3 size: 14 residues. Per the germline V gene, CDR1 is SNHLY and CDR2 is FYNNEI.

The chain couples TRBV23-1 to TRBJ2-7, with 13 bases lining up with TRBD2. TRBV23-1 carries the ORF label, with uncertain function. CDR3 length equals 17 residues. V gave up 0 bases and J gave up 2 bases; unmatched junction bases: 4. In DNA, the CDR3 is TGCGCCAGCAGTCAATCCCAGGGACTAGCGGGGACCTACGAGCAGTACTTC. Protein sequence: CASSQSQGLAGTYEQYF.

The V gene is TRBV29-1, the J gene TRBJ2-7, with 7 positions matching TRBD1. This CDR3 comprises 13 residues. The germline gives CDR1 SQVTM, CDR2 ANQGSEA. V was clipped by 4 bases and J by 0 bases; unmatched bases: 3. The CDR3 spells CSVAQGSSYEQYF. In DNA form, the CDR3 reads TGCAGCGTTGCACAGGGGAGCTCCTACGAGCAGTACTTC.

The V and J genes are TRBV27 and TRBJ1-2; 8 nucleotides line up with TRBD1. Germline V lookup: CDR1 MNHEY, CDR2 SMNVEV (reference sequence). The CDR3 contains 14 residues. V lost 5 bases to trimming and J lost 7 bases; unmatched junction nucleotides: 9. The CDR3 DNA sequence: TGTGCCAGCAGTCCCGACAGGGGCTTTTTTGGCTACACCTTC. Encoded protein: CASSPDRGFFGYTF.

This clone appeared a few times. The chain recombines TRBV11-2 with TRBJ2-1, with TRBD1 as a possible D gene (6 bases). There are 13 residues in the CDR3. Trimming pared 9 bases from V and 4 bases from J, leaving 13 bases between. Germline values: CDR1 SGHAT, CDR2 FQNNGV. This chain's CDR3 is CASKSTGYNEQFF. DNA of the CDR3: TGTGCCAGTAAATCTACAGGGTACAATGAGCAGTTCTTC.

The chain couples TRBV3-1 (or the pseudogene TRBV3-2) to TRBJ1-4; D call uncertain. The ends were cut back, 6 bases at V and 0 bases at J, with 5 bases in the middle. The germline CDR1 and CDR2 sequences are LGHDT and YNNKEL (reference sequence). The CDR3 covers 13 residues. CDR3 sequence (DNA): TGTGCCAGCAGGGTAGCAACTAATGAAAAACTGTTTTTT. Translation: CASRVATNEKLFF.

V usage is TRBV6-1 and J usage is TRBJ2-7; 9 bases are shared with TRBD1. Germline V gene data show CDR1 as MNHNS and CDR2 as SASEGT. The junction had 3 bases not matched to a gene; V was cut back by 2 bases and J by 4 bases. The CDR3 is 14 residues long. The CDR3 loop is CASSERDRVYEQYF. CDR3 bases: TGTGCCAGCAGTGAAAGGGACAGGGTTTACGAGCAGTACTTC.

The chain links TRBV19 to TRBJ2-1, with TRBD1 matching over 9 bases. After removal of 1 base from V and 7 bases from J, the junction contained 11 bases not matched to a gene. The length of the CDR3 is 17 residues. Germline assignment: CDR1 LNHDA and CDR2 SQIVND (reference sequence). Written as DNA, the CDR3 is TGTGCCAGTAGTATAGGTGTTGGACAGGGGAGGATGAATGAGCAGTTCTTC. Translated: CASSIGVGQGRMNEQFF.

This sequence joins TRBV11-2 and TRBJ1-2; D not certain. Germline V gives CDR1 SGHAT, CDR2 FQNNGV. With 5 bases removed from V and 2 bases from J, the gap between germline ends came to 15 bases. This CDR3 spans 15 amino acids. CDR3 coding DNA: TGTGCCAGCAGCCGAACCCGGCAGGCCAACTATGGCTACACCTTC. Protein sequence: CASSRTRQANYGYTF.

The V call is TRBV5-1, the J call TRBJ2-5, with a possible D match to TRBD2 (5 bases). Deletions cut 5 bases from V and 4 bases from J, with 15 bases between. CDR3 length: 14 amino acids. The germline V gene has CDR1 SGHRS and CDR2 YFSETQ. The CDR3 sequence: CASRVVEGSETQYF. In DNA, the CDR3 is TGCGCCAGCAGGGTTGTTGAGGGATCAGAGACCCAGTACTTC.

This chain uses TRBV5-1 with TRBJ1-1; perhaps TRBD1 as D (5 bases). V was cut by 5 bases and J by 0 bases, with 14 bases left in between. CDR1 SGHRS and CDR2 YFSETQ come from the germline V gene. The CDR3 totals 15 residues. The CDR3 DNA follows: TGCGCCAGCAGTCAAAGTGGGGCCTTGAACACTGAAGCTTTCTTT. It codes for CASSQSGALNTEAFF.

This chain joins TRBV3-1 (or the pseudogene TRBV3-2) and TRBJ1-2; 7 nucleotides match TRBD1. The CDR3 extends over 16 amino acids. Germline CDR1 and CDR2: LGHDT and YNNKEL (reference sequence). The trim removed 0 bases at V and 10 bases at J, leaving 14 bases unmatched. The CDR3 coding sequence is TGTGCCAGCAGCCAAGAAGAAGGGACAGCTAAACGCGACTACACCTTC. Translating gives CASSQEEGTAKRDYTF.

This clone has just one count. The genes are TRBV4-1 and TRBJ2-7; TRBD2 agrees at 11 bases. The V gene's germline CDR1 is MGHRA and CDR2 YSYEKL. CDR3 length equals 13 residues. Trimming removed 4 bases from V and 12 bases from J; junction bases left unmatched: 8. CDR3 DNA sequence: TGCGCCAGCAGCCCGATAGCGGGGGGGCCCCGGTACTTC. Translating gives CASSPIAGGPRYF.

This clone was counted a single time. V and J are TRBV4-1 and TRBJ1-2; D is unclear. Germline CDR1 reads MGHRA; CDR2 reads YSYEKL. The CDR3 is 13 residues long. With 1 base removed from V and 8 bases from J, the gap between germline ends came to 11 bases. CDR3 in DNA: TGCGCCAGCAGCCAAGGGGGATCGGGGGGCTACACCTTC. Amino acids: CASSQGGSGGYTF.

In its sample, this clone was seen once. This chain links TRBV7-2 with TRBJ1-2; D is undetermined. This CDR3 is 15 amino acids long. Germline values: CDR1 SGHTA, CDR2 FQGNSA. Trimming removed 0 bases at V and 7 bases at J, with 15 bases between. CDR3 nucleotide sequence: TGTGCCAGCAGCTTAGCTCACGGGTCGGCGATTGGCTACACCTTC. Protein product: CASSLAHGSAIGYTF. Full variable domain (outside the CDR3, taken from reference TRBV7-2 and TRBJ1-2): GAGVSQSPSNKVTEKGKDVELRCDPISGHTALYWYRQSLGQGLEFLIYFQGNSAPDKSGLPSDRFSAERTGGSVSTLTIQRTQQEDSAVYLCASSLAHGSAIGYTFGSGTRLTVV.

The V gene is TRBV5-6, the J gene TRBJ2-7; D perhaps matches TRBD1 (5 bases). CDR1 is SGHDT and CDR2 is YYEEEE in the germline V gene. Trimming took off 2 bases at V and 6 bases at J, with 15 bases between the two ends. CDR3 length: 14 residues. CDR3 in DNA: TGTGCCAGCAGCTTTTTTTCAGGGCGAGTCGAGCAGTACTTC. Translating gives CASSFFSGRVEQYF.

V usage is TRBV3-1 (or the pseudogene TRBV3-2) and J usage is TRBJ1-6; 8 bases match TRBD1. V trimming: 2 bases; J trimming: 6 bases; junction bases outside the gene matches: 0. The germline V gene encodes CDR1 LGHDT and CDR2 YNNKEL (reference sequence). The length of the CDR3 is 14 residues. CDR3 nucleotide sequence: TGTGCCAGCAGCCAAACAGGGGGTAATTCACCCCTCCACTTT. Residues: CASSQTGGNSPLHF.

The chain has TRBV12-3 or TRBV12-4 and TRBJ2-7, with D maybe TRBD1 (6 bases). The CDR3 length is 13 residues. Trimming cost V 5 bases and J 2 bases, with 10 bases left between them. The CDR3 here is CASSPSGAYEQYF. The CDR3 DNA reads TGTGCCAGCAGTCCCTCAGGGGCCTACGAGCAGTACTTC.

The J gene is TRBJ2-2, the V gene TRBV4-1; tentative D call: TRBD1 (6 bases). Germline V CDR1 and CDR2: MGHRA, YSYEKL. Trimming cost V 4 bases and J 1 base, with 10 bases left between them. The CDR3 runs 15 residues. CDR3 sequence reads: CASSRETGNTGELFF. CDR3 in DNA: TGCGCCAGCAGCCGAGAGACAGGGAACACCGGGGAGCTGTTTTTT.

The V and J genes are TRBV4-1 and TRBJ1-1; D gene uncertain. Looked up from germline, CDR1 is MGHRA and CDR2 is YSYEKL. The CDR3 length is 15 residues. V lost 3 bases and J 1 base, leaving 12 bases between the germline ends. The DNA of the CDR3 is TGCGCCAGCAGCCACCAAGGAGGAGGGAACACTGAAGCTTTCTTT. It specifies CASSHQGGGNTEAFF.

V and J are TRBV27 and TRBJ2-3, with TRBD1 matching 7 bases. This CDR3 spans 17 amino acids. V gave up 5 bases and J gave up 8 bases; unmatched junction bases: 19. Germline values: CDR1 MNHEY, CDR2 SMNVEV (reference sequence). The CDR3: CASSATGTALLGGTQYF. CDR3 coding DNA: TGTGCCAGCAGTGCGACCGGGACAGCGCTGTTGGGTGGTACGCAGTATTTT.